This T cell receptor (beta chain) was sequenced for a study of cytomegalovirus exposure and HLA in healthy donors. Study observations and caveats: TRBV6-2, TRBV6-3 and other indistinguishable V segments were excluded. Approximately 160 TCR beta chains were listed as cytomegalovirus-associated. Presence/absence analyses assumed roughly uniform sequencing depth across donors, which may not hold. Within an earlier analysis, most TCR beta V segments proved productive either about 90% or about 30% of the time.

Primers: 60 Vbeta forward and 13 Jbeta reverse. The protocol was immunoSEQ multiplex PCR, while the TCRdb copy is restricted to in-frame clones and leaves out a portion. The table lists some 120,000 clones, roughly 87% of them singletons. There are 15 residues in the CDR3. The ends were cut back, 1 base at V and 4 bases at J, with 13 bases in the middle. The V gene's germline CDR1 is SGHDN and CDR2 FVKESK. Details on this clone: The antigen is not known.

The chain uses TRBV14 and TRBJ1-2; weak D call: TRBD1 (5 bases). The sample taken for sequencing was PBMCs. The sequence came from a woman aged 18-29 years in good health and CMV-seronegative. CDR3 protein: CASSQVQGWGYGYTF. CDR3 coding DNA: TGTGCCAGCAGCCAAGTGCAGGGATGGGGCTATGGCTACACCTTC.